This TCR beta chain appears in the sequencing data of a study of cytotoxic CD8 clonotypes in ibrutinib-treated CLL (dated by TCRdb to 2020 to 2023). As for the study more broadly: The cohort was composed of 11 relapsed/refractory and approximately 16 treatment-naive patients; IGHV unmutated status was identified in some 17 patients. The response samples were drawn at a median of roughly eleven months into treatment, with a range of about 6 to 40 months. Every sample from remission and from progressive disease was obtained while the patients were still on ibrutinib. Partial responses were observed in around 25 patients and complete responses in 2; after a median follow-up of around 68 months, remission was maintained in around 14 patients and progression was observed in roughly twelve. Longitudinal samples were obtainable from 26 of the 86 participants in the trial. Cryopreserved peripheral blood mononuclear cells were obtained before treatment, at response, and at either sustained remission or disease progression. On average, each sample had approximately 260,000 productive templates and more than 85,000 productive rearrangements.

Including cysteine and phenylalanine, the CDR3 has 16 amino acids. CDR3 DNA only is kept here, 48 bases in frame from base 1. Compared with germline, V lacks 2 bases and J lacks 1 base; bases without a gene match: 4. Taken from the germline V gene, the CDR1 and CDR2 loops are SNHLY and FYNNEI. Worth noting for this clone: Its antigen target is currently unknown. No base quality information exists; no much larger clone differs at one position.

The intended sense of this specimen's time point label: more than 10 months on ibrutinib. For TCR beta library preparation, 1.5 to 2 micrograms of genomic DNA were extracted from the cryopreserved PBMCs. Longitudinal blood samples from CLL patients on ibrutinib monotherapy were analyzed using high-throughput TCR beta sequencing. The patients were enrolled in a single-center, open-label phase 2 trial of ibrutinib monotherapy. Results the study describes overall, beyond this receptor: Baseline clonality exceeded that of age-matched healthy donors and correlated strongly with circulating CD8+ T-cell counts. Public clonotypes were found to be uncommon and were observed to contract or remain stable during treatment; the increase in clonality was shown to reflect expansion of private clonotypes at ibrutinib response. Sampling times were not matched between sustained-remission and progressing patients, and lymph node repertoires were not studied. Clonality rose at ibrutinib response, remained stable during sustained remission, and dropped back toward baseline at progression.

Each clonotype received, on average, 10x coverage in deep resolution sequencing performed on a MiSeq, where the target depth lay between 1 in 1 million and 1 in 200,000 T cells. The immunoSEQ hsTCRB Kit was used to generate the TCR beta libraries. The authors' analysis ran thus. Data were analyzed with ImmunoSEQ Data Assistant and ImmunoSEQ Analyzer, with V, D and J genes assigned per IMGT definitions. Clonality was computed as one minus normalized Shannon entropy of productive rearrangement frequencies, ranging from 0 to 1. Public clonotype analysis was restricted to overrepresented clonotypes comprising at least 0.05% of each patient's repertoire. Around 14 repertoires from age-matched healthy donors, obtained from immuneACCESS, served as clonality controls. Here the immuneACCESS table is served through TCRdb, limited to in-frame sequences with V and J called. Missing clones are a known gap in these copies; in checked studies unresolved V genes cover under half, and the rest lacks a known reason. V, J and clone size were drawn from that table, and D and trimming were deduced from the DNA. The sample table shows around 200,000 clones, and roughly three quarters are seen once. Clones ranked in the top ten supply 9.5% to 12% of the sample.

This sample comprised PBMCs, obtained after 12 months of ibrutinib treatment. The receptor's source is a human donor with chronic lymphocytic leukemia. This receptor chain uses TRBV2 and TRBJ1-5, with 8 bases matching TRBD1. The CDR3 protein sequence reads: CASSERQGLSNQPQHF. Read as DNA, the sequence is TGTGCCAGCAGTGAAAGACAGGGGTTAAGCAATCAGCCCCAGCATTTT.